The 21 T cell receptor beta chains below all came from one sample that was sequenced in a study of T cell changes during pregnancy in multiple sclerosis. Produced via immunoSEQ multiplex PCR; TCRdb's table is partial and in-frame only. The sample includes roughly 80,000 clones, approximately 90% seen only once; the top ten take over 1.3%. This specimen consisted of peripheral blood, obtained before pregnancy. These receptors came from a female donor with multiple sclerosis, enrolled in a pregnancy study.

This clone is a singleton in its sample. This rearrangement joins TRBV27 to TRBJ2-5; 12 bases line up with TRBD2. Trimming took 8 bases from V and 0 from J; bases not matched to a gene: 10. The germline CDR1 and CDR2 sequences are MNHEY and SMNVEV (reference sequence). This CDR3 has 17 amino acids. The CDR3 region is CASRGLAGGQYQETQYF. The CDR3 nucleotides read TGTGCCAGCCGGGGACTAGCGGGCGGACAGTACCAAGAGACCCAGTACTTC.

The table lists this clone with a count of one. The chain links TRBV2 to TRBJ2-1; the match to TRBD2 covers 7 bases. The CDR3 runs to 15 residues. Unmatched junction bases numbered 9, after V lost 3 bases and J lost 7 bases. The germline V gene encodes CDR1 SNHLY and CDR2 FYNNEI. CDR3 sequence (DNA): TGTGCCAGCAGTGACCGACTAGCTTACGGTAATGAGCAGTTCTTC. It yields the protein CASSDRLAYGNEQFF.

This clone was recorded only once. The chain employs TRBV10-2 and TRBJ1-1; D remains ambiguous. Germline CDR1 and CDR2: WSHSY and SAAADI. Trimming removed 2 bases from V and 0 bases from J, with 16 bases in between. CDR3 size: 17 residues. The CDR3 is CASSEAASIPLNTEAFF. For the CDR3, the DNA is TGCGCCAGCAGTGAGGCGGCGTCGATCCCCCTGAACACTGAAGCTTTCTTT.

This chain joins TRBV5-8 and TRBJ2-1; 11 bases line up with TRBD2. CDR1 is SGHTS, CDR2 YDEGEE, per germline. Trimming took 0 bases from V and 7 from J; bases not matched to a gene: 9. The CDR3 sequence is 17 residues long. Here the CDR3 reads CASSLAGLAGGWNEQFF. CDR3 DNA: TGTGCCAGCAGCTTGGCCGGGCTAGCGGGGGGTTGGAATGAGCAGTTCTTC.

The chain couples TRBV6-6 to TRBJ1-2, with 7 bases fitting TRBD1. The CDR3 runs to 12 residues. The V and J ends lost 7 bases and 6 bases, in that order; junction bases with no gene match: 5. CDR1 is MNHNY and CDR2 is SVGAGI in the germline V gene (reference sequence). CDR3 coding DNA: TGTGCCAGCACACCAGGGGGTAATGGCTACACCTTC. Protein product: CASTPGGNGYTF.

The rearrangement uses TRBV9 and TRBJ1-1; 10 nucleotides agree with TRBD1. CDR3 length: 15 residues. Germline lookup yields CDR1 SGDLS and CDR2 YYNGEE. Trimming removed 3 bases from V and 4 bases from J; junction bases left unmatched: 6. The chain's CDR3 is CASSATGGVGTEAFF. Written as DNA, the CDR3 is TGTGCCAGCAGCGCGACAGGGGGCGTAGGCACTGAAGCTTTCTTT.

The rearrangement uses TRBV6-5 and TRBJ1-2, with D unresolved. Germline CDR1 and CDR2: MNHEY and SVGAGI. This CDR3 is 14 amino acids long. The V and J ends lost 0 bases and 4 bases respectively, with 9 bases between them. The DNA for the CDR3 is TGTGCCAGCAGTTACTCGACTGGTACCTATGGCTACACCTTC. Translated, it gives CASSYSTGTYGYTF.

The V and J genes are TRBV27 and TRBJ2-2; 8 bases map to TRBD2. V lost 5 bases and J lost 4; bases outside the gene matches: 12. Germline values: CDR1 MNHEY, CDR2 SMNVEV (reference sequence). The CDR3 is 17 residues long. DNA of the CDR3: TGTGCCAGCAGTCTCACCGGGAGGGGGGCGGCCACCGGGGAGCTGTTTTTT. This sequence encodes CASSLTGRGAATGELFF.

The chain recombines TRBV19 with TRBJ1-5, with D possibly matching TRBD1 (6 bases). V gave up 7 bases and J gave up 5 bases, with 21 bases separating them. The CDR3 extends over 16 amino acids. Germline CDR1 is LNHDA and CDR2 is SQIVND (reference sequence). DNA for the CDR3: TGTGCCAGTAACCCCAGGACAGCCGCTTTCTATCAGCCCCAGCATTTT. Residues: CASNPRTAAFYQPQHF.

The rearrangement joins TRBV18 to TRBJ2-1; 11 nucleotides align to TRBD2. The V segment lost 4 bases and the J segment 4 bases; nucleotides outside the gene matches: 9. The CDR3 runs 17 residues. Germline V CDR1 and CDR2: KGHSH, LQKENI. The CDR3 DNA reads as TGTGCCAGCTCACATGCCCTCAGACTAGCGGGATACAATGAGCAGTTCTTC. This encodes CASSHALRLAGYNEQFF.

The chain couples TRBV29-1 to TRBJ1-1; 12 nucleotides line up with TRBD1. Unmatched junction bases numbered 21, after V lost 1 base and J lost 3 bases. CDR3 length equals 21 residues. Germline V gene sequence: CDR1 SQVTM, CDR2 ANQGSEA. The CDR3 here is CSVEGFPGQGALGGRDTEAFF. The CDR3 DNA sequence: TGCAGCGTTGAAGGGTTCCCGGGACAGGGGGCTTTGGGTGGAAGGGACACTGAAGCTTTCTTT.

This chain links TRBV27 with TRBJ2-1; D call uncertain. The germline V gene encodes CDR1 MNHEY and CDR2 SMNVEV (reference sequence). There are 12 residues in the CDR3. V shed 4 bases and J shed 16 bases, with 17 bases lying between them. DNA of the CDR3: TGTGCCAGCAGTTCCGACACCTTAACAGTCTTCTTC. Its translation is CASSSDTLTVFF.

The V gene is TRBV5-4, the J gene TRBJ1-3; 10 nucleotides match TRBD1. CDR1 is SGHNT and CDR2 is YYREEE in the germline V gene (reference sequence). CDR3 length: 15 residues. With V trimmed by 4 bases and J by 2 bases, 3 bases remained unmatched. The CDR3 here is CASSPGTGAGNTIYF. The DNA for the CDR3 is TGTGCCAGCAGCCCGGGGACAGGGGCTGGAAACACCATATATTTT.

The CDR3 nucleotides read TGTGCCAGCAGCGAAAAACAGGGGTGGGAGACCCAGTACTTC. Encoded protein: CASSEKQGWETQYF. The gene calls are TRBV5-6 and TRBJ2-5, with TRBD1 identical over 7 bases. This CDR3 spans 14 amino acids. J lost 5 bases, V lost 4 bases, and 8 bases had no gene match. In germline, CDR1 is SGHDT, CDR2 YYEEEE.

CDR3 coding DNA: TGTGCCAGCAGCTTAAATTCAGGGGCAGATACGCAGTATTTT. Amino acids: CASSLNSGADTQYF. V and J are TRBV7-8 and TRBJ2-3; possible D gene TRBD1, 6 bases. V was cut by 2 bases and J by 4 bases, with 10 bases left in between. CDR3 length equals 14 residues. Per germline, CDR1 SGHVS and CDR2 FQNEAQ.

The chain uses TRBV5-6 and TRBJ2-5, with 7 bases lining up with TRBD1. V lost 4 bases to trimming and J lost 5 bases; unmatched junction nucleotides: 8. Germline V gene sequence: CDR1 SGHDT, CDR2 YYEEEE. This CDR3 has 14 residues. CDR3 in DNA: TGTGCCAGCAGCCGGGTGAGGGGGCGGGAGACCCAGTACTTC. Encoded protein: CASSRVRGRETQYF.

The rearrangement links TRBV5-4 to TRBJ1-2; 8 positions match TRBD1. V lost 3 bases to trimming and J lost 3 bases; unmatched junction nucleotides: 1. This CDR3 spans 13 amino acids. Germline values: CDR1 SGHNT, CDR2 YYREEE (reference sequence). CDR3 region: CASSSDRDYGYTF. The CDR3 DNA reads as TGTGCCAGCAGCTCGGACAGGGACTATGGCTACACCTTC.

This clone was seen a single time. The V gene is TRBV6-5, the J gene TRBJ1-2, with 10 bases lining up with TRBD1. In germline, CDR1 is MNHEY, CDR2 SVGAGI. V gave up 6 bases and J gave up 8 bases; unmatched junction bases: 9. The CDR3 length is 14 residues. This chain's CDR3 is CASSALDRGNGYTF. The CDR3 bases are TGTGCCAGCAGCGCCTTGGACAGGGGGAACGGCTACACCTTC.

V usage is TRBV6-1 and J usage is TRBJ2-7; a weak D match, TRBD2 (6 bases). Trimming pared 3 bases from V and 7 bases from J, leaving 16 bases between. From germline, CDR1 is MNHNS and CDR2 SASEGT. This CDR3 spans 14 amino acids. The CDR3, as DNA: TGTGCCAGCAGTGAGCGGGGAGCAGCCTCTGAGCAGTACTTC. It codes for CASSERGAASEQYF.

The table lists this clone with a count of one. The V gene is TRBV19, the J gene TRBJ1-5, with D perhaps matching TRBD1 (5 bases). Germline V gene sequence: CDR1 LNHDA, CDR2 SQIVND (reference sequence). The length of the CDR3 is 15 residues. V dropped 3 bases and J dropped 4 bases, with 13 bases sitting between them. CDR3 DNA sequence: TGTGCCAGTAGTATGGGGGGACTGAGTAATCAGCCCCAGCATTTT. Translating it yields CASSMGGLSNQPQHF. Full variable domain (remainder filled in from reference TRBV19 and TRBJ1-5): DGGITQSPKYLFRKEGQNVTLSCEQNLNHDAMYWYRQDPGQGLRLIYYSQIVNDFQKGDIAEGYSVSREKKESFPLTVTSAQKNPTAFYLCASSMGGLSNQPQHFGDGTRLSIL.

The chain is built from TRBV13 and TRBJ1-1; D is unresolved. The CDR3 has 16 amino acids. Per the germline V gene, CDR1 is PRHDT and CDR2 is FYEKMQ (reference sequence). Trimming pared 3 bases from V and 0 bases from J, leaving 14 bases between. DNA of the CDR3: TGTGCCAGCAGCTTGCCAGGCAGAGACATGAACACTGAAGCTTTCTTT. Encoded protein: CASSLPGRDMNTEAFF.